This T cell receptor beta chain was retrieved from a study of prognosis after radiotherapy for stage I lung cancer. This clonotype was seen ten or more times. Its cognate antigen is unknown. Each of the patients had no lymph node involvement on CT and PET/CT and no prior chemotherapy, radiotherapy or other malignancies. Genomic DNA yielded TCR beta CDR3, amplified by two-round multiplex PCR. The authors ran first-round PCR with primers specific to each TRBV and TRBJ gene. MiXCR, run by TCRdb on the multiplex PCR reads, gives a single entry per CDR3 protein. The sample includes about 20,000 distinct CDR3 sequences, roughly 45% of them seen just once. The length of the CDR3 is 11 residues. V shed 3 bases and J shed 9 bases, with 11 bases lying between them. Looked up from germline, CDR1 is GTSNPN and CDR2 is SVGIG (reference sequence). Whole-study results and caveats: The question of whether the expanded TCR clones were tumor-specific was not determined.

The TCR originated in a donor over 45 with non-small cell lung cancer. Sequences were derived from PBMCs, sampled before or after stereotactic body radiation therapy (not recorded which). This chain connects TRBV30 to TRBJ1-1; possible D gene TRBD1, 6 bases. The CDR3 region has the DNA TGTGCCTGGAGCCCAGGGGAGCAAGCTTTCTTT. Its protein is CAWSPGEQAFF.